A single sample gave rise to the 21 T cell receptor beta chains below, sequenced in a study of blood T cell repertoires in COVID-19. Produced via immunoSEQ multiplex PCR; TCRdb's table is partial and in-frame only. Altogether 200,000 to 300,000 clones are present, roughly four fifths being singletons, with the ten largest covering about 4.8%. What was sequenced was peripheral blood. Receptors originate from a woman in her 70s with acute or convalescent COVID-19.

The chain carries TRBV7-9 and TRBJ2-3; 9 bases line up with TRBD2. The CDR3 has 16 amino acids. Germline assignment: CDR1 SEHNR and CDR2 FQNEAQ (reference sequence). The ends lost 5 bases at V and 0 bases at J; junction bases unmatched: 6. CDR3 sequence reads: CASSLLAGVSTDTQYF. CDR3 bases: TGTGCCAGCAGCCTATTAGCGGGGGTGAGCACAGATACGCAGTATTTT.

The V and J genes are TRBV4-1 and TRBJ2-1; 9 bases fit TRBD2. The CDR3 is made up of 14 amino acids. The junction had 7 bases not matched to a gene; V was cut back by 6 bases and J by 7 bases. CDR1 and CDR2 (germline): MGHRA, YSYEKL. CDR3 sequence (DNA): TGCGCCAGCAGGGACCAGAGCGGGGGGAATGAGCAGTTCTTC. Translation: CASRDQSGGNEQFF.

CDR3 nucleotides: TGTGCCACCAGCAGAAATACAGGGGATCAGCCCCAGCATTTT. It yields the protein CATSRNTGDQPQHF. The chain combines TRBV15 with TRBJ1-5; TRBD1 aligns across 7 bases. The germline gives CDR1 LNHNV, CDR2 YYDKDF (reference sequence). Losses at the gene ends were 2 bases for V and 5 bases for J; bases not matched to a gene: 3. This CDR3 is built from 14 residues.

J is TRBJ2-3 and V is TRBV7-2; 11 nucleotides line up with TRBD2. J lost 3 bases, V lost 1 base, and 6 bases had no gene match. The V gene's germline CDR1 is SGHTA and CDR2 FQGNSA. The CDR3 is 17 amino acids. The CDR3 DNA follows: TGTGCCAGCAGCTTAGGGGTACTAGCGGGGGTTACAGATACGCAGTATTTT. The encoded protein is CASSLGVLAGVTDTQYF.

The V and J genes are TRBV5-4 and TRBJ2-2, with a possible D match to TRBD2 (6 bases). CDR3 length equals 16 residues. The V gene's germline CDR1 is SGHNT and CDR2 YYREEE (reference sequence). Trimming left V 4 bases short and J 0 bases short, with 13 bases between. CDR3 protein: CASSGAGPPNTGELFF. CDR3 coding DNA: TGTGCCAGCAGCGGAGCGGGCCCACCGAACACCGGGGAGCTGTTTTTT.

The V gene is TRBV2, the J gene TRBJ1-1; no reliable D call. Germline assignment: CDR1 SNHLY and CDR2 FYNNEI. V lost 6 bases, J lost 3 bases, and 11 bases lay in between. The CDR3 is 13 amino acids. The CDR3 region has the DNA TGTGCCAGCAGAGACTACGGGGACACTGAAGCTTTCTTT. It translates to CASRDYGDTEAFF.

The chain is built from TRBV9 and TRBJ2-4, with a possible D match to TRBD1 (6 bases). Trimming took off 4 bases at V and 7 bases at J, with 21 bases between the two ends. From germline, CDR1 is SGDLS and CDR2 YYNGEE. The CDR3 length is 16 residues. CDR3 nucleotides: TGTGCCAGCAGCCCCGGAAATGGGGGCGTTCCGAACATTCAGTACTTC. Translating it yields CASSPGNGGVPNIQYF.

The V call is TRBV5-1, the J call TRBJ2-3, with no clear D. The V and J ends lost 1 base and 3 bases respectively, with 12 bases between them. Germline-derived CDR1 and CDR2 are SGHRS and YFSETQ. The CDR3 extends over 15 amino acids. The CDR3 is CASSLIPGSTDTQYF. The CDR3 bases are TGCGCCAGCAGCTTGATCCCGGGTTCGACAGATACGCAGTATTTT.

The chain joins TRBV4-2 to TRBJ2-2; tentatively, D is TRBD2 (5 bases). The V end was cut by 4 bases, the J end by 3 bases, with 12 bases between. The CDR3 covers 15 residues. CDR1 and CDR2 (germline): LGHNA, YNFKEQ. DNA for the CDR3: TGTGCCAGCAGCCCGGCGGGTATAGACACCGGGGAGCTGTTTTTT. Translating it yields CASSPAGIDTGELFF.

V usage is TRBV18 and J usage is TRBJ1-4; TRBD1 matches 7 bases. The CDR3 has 13 residues. Germline lookup yields CDR1 KGHSH and CDR2 LQKENI. V dropped 5 bases and J dropped 5; count of bases not matched to a gene: 2. This chain's CDR3 is CASSSTGNEKLFF. Here the CDR3 DNA reads TGTGCCAGCTCATCGACAGGGAATGAAAAACTGTTTTTT.

J is TRBJ2-1 and V is TRBV6-4, with 11 bases matching TRBD2. This CDR3 has 12 amino acids. Trimming cost V 4 bases and J 14 bases; bases outside gene matches: 4. Germline loops: CDR1 MRHNA, CDR2 SNTAGT. CDR3 DNA sequence: TGTGCCAGCAGTGTTAGCGGGGGGGCCAAGTTCTTC. Protein sequence: CASSVSGGAKFF.

V gene TRBV5-1 combines with J gene TRBJ1-4, with TRBD1 as a possible D gene (5 bases). Germline CDR1 is SGHRS and CDR2 is YFSETQ. V lost 7 bases and J 0 bases, leaving 13 bases between the germline ends. The CDR3 sequence is 15 residues long. This CDR3 is CASADQGTTNEKLFF. CDR3 DNA: TGCGCCAGCGCCGACCAGGGAACAACTAATGAAAAACTGTTTTTT.

The chain carries TRBV7-9 and TRBJ1-2, with unresolved D. There are 14 residues in the CDR3. The V end was cut by 7 bases, the J end by 4 bases, with 16 bases between. The germline V gene encodes CDR1 SEHNR and CDR2 FQNEAQ (reference sequence). This chain's CDR3 is CASTNGRGIYGYTF. Written as DNA, the CDR3 is TGTGCCAGCACCAACGGTCGGGGAATCTATGGCTACACCTTC.

The chain is built from TRBV9 and TRBJ2-1; possibly TRBD1 for D (6 bases). Germline lookup yields CDR1 SGDLS and CDR2 YYNGEE. The V gene lost 3 bases and the J gene lost 0 bases, with 10 bases spanning the gap. This CDR3 region has 15 residues. The CDR3 spells CASSEQGSSYNEQFF. CDR3 nucleotide sequence: TGTGCCAGCAGCGAGCAGGGGAGCTCCTACAATGAGCAGTTCTTC.

This clone has just a few counts. The rearrangement uses TRBV10-3 and TRBJ1-3; TRBD1 matches 7 bases. This CDR3 is 15 amino acids long. From germline, CDR1 is ENHRY and CDR2 SYGVKD. Losses at the gene ends were 4 bases for V and 0 bases for J; bases not matched to a gene: 3. The CDR3, as DNA: TGTGCCATCAGTGCTAACAGGGGCTCTGGAAACACCATATATTTT. Amino acid sequence: CAISANRGSGNTIYF.

This clone has more than one count but fewer than ten. The chain carries TRBV2 and TRBJ1-5; D is perhaps TRBD1 (5 bases). Germline assignment: CDR1 SNHLY and CDR2 FYNNEI. The CDR3 consists of 14 residues. Between the trimmed V and J ends, which lost 2 bases and 6 bases, there was a span of 11 bases. The CDR3 loop reads CASSELLGGQPQHF. In DNA, the CDR3 is TGTGCCAGCAGTGAATTACTGGGGGGTCAGCCCCAGCATTTT.

The chain has TRBV4-1 and TRBJ1-3; D is ambiguous. With 0 bases removed from V and 0 bases from J, the gap between germline ends came to 9 bases. The CDR3 sequence is 16 residues long. From germline, CDR1 is MGHRA and CDR2 YSYEKL. The chain's CDR3 is CASSQEATASGNTIYF. As DNA, the CDR3 is TGCGCCAGCAGCCAAGAAGCTACAGCCTCTGGAAACACCATATATTTT.

V usage is TRBV7-2 and J usage is TRBJ1-5; 8 bases map to TRBD1. The CDR3 is 14 amino acids. V lost 6 bases, J lost 3 bases, and 4 bases stayed unmatched. Germline V CDR1 and CDR2: SGHTA, FQGNSA. CDR3 nucleotides: TGTGCCAGCAGTAGACAGGGGTTCAATCAGCCCCAGCATTTT. Its translation: CASSRQGFNQPQHF.

This sequence joins TRBV4-1 and TRBJ2-5; possible D gene TRBD2, 5 bases. V lost 2 bases, J lost 0 bases, and 19 bases lay in between. Germline V gives CDR1 MGHRA, CDR2 YSYEKL. The CDR3 runs 18 residues. The CDR3 loop reads CASSQSRTRVGHQETQYF. CDR3 nucleotide sequence: TGCGCCAGCAGCCAATCCCGGACGCGGGTTGGACACCAAGAGACCCAGTACTTC.

This chain uses TRBV7-2 with TRBJ2-3, with a possible D match to TRBD2 (6 bases). This CDR3 has 14 amino acids. Trimming removed 5 bases from V and 5 bases from J, with 14 bases in between. The germline V gene encodes CDR1 SGHTA and CDR2 FQGNSA. The CDR3 loop reads CASSLSGVGDTQYF. The DNA of the CDR3 is TGTGCCAGCAGCCTCTCGGGGGTCGGAGATACGCAGTATTTT. Combining the CDR3 with reference TRBV7-2 and TRBJ2-3 gives the whole variable domain GAGVSQSPSNKVTEKGKDVELRCDPISGHTALYWYRQSLGQGLEFLIYFQGNSAPDKSGLPSDRFSAERTGGSVSTLTIQRTQQEDSAVYLCASSLSGVGDTQYFGPGTRLTVL.

This rearrangement joins TRBV2 to TRBJ2-1; 7 nucleotides align to TRBD2. Germline assignment: CDR1 SNHLY and CDR2 FYNNEI. With V trimmed by 2 bases and J by 6 bases, 7 bases remained unmatched. This CDR3 region has 15 residues. The CDR3 protein is CASSELGGGINEQFF. The DNA of the CDR3 is TGTGCCAGCAGTGAACTGGGCGGGGGTATCAATGAGCAGTTCTTC.